This entry lists 32 T cell receptor beta chains sequenced from one sample in a study of T-cell reconstitution after alpha-beta-depleted transplantation in children. Construction of the TCRbeta library involved unique molecular identifiers. TCRdb analysed the PCR reads with MiXCR anew, one entry per CDR3 protein. The sample includes approximately 590,000 distinct CDR3 sequences, about 10% of them seen just once. Material: PBMCs from the stem cell graft donor, obtained from the stem cell graft. The receptors here all came from a human donor who donated a stem cell graft to a child with acute myeloid leukemia.

This clonotype was recorded at least ten times. The rearrangement uses TRBV10-3 and TRBJ2-3; D gene ambiguous. V lost 2 bases and J lost 1, with 7 bases in between. Germline lookup yields CDR1 ENHRY and CDR2 SYGVKD. The CDR3 is made up of 14 amino acids. The CDR3 coding sequence is TGTGCCATCAGTGAGCAGGAACGCACAGATACGCAGTATTTT. This encodes CAISEQERTDTQYF.

The chain has TRBV29-1 and TRBJ2-1, with TRBD2 identical over 8 bases. This CDR3 has 17 amino acids. From germline, CDR1 is SQVTM and CDR2 ANQGSEA. Trimming took 7 bases from V and 0 from J; bases not matched to a gene: 14. The CDR3 spells CSAYSSGGLSSYNEQFF. As DNA, the CDR3 is TGCAGCGCCTACTCGTCGGGGGGGCTCAGCTCCTACAATGAGCAGTTCTTC.

This clonotype appeared a few times. The chain has TRBV2 and TRBJ1-5, with D uncertain. The CDR3 has 14 amino acids. CDR1 and CDR2 (germline): SNHLY, FYNNEI. V lost 7 bases, J lost 3 bases, and 13 bases lay in between. The CDR3 sequence: CASKGPAYNQPQHF. CDR3 bases: TGTGCCAGCAAAGGTCCAGCTTACAATCAGCCCCAGCATTTT.

This clonotype was seen many times. The rearrangement joins TRBV12-3 or TRBV12-4 to TRBJ2-2; D gene uncertain. This CDR3 contains 17 residues. Trimming took off 5 bases at V and 3 bases at J, with 19 bases between the two ends. In nucleotides, the CDR3 is TGTGCCAGCAGTCCCCCCGGTCGAGCGCGAGACACCGGGGAGCTGTTTTTT. It encodes CASSPPGRARDTGELFF.

This clonotype has more than one count but fewer than ten. This chain connects TRBV6-2 or TRBV6-3 to TRBJ2-4; 16 positions agree with TRBD2. The V gene end was trimmed by 6 bases and the J gene end by 9 bases; junction bases not matched to a gene: 8. Germline CDR1 and CDR2: MNHEY and SVGEGT. The CDR3 totals 16 residues. CDR3 residues: CASSSGLAGGVSIQYF. The CDR3, as DNA: TGTGCCAGCAGCTCGGGACTAGCGGGAGGGGTGAGCATTCAGTACTTC.

This clonotype has at least ten counts. The chain combines TRBV7-2 with TRBJ2-7; D is ambiguous. This CDR3 region has 13 residues. V was clipped by 0 bases and J by 3 bases, with 6 bases between them. CDR1 is SGHTA, CDR2 FQGNSA, per germline. Here the CDR3 reads CASSLAQSYEQYF. CDR3 bases: TGTGCCAGCAGCTTAGCGCAGAGCTACGAGCAGTACTTC.

The chain is built from TRBV6-1 and TRBJ2-2; TRBD2 agrees at 8 bases. CDR1 and CDR2 from the germline V gene are MNHNS and SASEGT. The CDR3 length is 15 residues. With 10 bases clipped from V and 2 bases from J, the junction kept 9 bases outside the gene matches. The CDR3 nucleotides read TGTGCCATCTCCCTAGGACTAGCCAACACCGGGGAGCTGTTTTTT. It encodes CAISLGLANTGELFF.

This clonotype was seen many times. The rearrangement uses TRBV20-1 and TRBJ2-5, with TRBD1 matching 7 bases. CDR1 and CDR2 (germline): DFQATT, SNEGSKA (reference sequence). The CDR3 covers 13 residues. Losses at the gene ends were 6 bases for V and 2 bases for J; bases not matched to a gene: 6. The CDR3 is CSAPDRRQETQYF. CDR3 bases: TGCAGTGCCCCGGACAGGAGACAAGAGACCCAGTACTTC.

This clonotype was seen ten or more times. J is TRBJ2-7 and V is TRBV5-1; perhaps TRBD1 as D (5 bases). The germline CDR1 and CDR2 sequences are SGHRS and YFSETQ. V shed 0 bases and J shed 3 bases, with 10 bases lying between them. The CDR3 contains 14 residues. In nucleotides, the CDR3 is TGCGCCAGCAGCTTGGTACAGGCAAACTACGAGCAGTACTTC. Its protein product is CASSLVQANYEQYF. Variable domain in full (rest from reference TRBV5-1 and TRBJ2-7): KAGVTQTPRYLIKTRGQQVTLSCSPISGHRSVSWYQQTPGQGLQFLFEYFSETQRNKGNFPGRFSGRQFSNSRSEMNVSTLELGDSALYLCASSLVQANYEQYFGPGTRLTVT.

This clonotype has only a few counts. The rearrangement uses TRBV28 and TRBJ1-5; 10 bases match TRBD1. This CDR3 comprises 16 residues. Germline CDR1 reads MDHEN; CDR2 reads SYDVKM. The V gene end was trimmed by 6 bases and the J gene end by 6 bases; junction bases not matched to a gene: 11. CDR3 residues: CASRPTRTGGSQPQHF. The CDR3 nucleotides read TGTGCCAGCAGACCTACCCGGACAGGGGGGAGTCAGCCCCAGCATTTT.

This clonotype has ten or more counts. This CDR3 is CASSPDGSTGETQYF. The CDR3 nucleotides are TGTGCCAGCAGCCCCGACGGGAGTACGGGAGAGACCCAGTACTTC. This chain uses TRBV7-2 with TRBJ2-5; the D gene is possibly TRBD2 (6 bases). Trimming left V 5 bases short and J 4 bases short, with 17 bases between. This CDR3 is built from 15 residues. Germline V gene sequence: CDR1 SGHTA, CDR2 FQGNSA. Full variable domain (missing parts from reference TRBV7-2 and TRBJ2-5): GAGVSQSPSNKVTEKGKDVELRCDPISGHTALYWYRQSLGQGLEFLIYFQGNSAPDKSGLPSDRFSAERTGGSVSTLTIQRTQQEDSAVYLCASSPDGSTGETQYFGPGTRLLVL.

This clonotype appeared many times. The chain recombines TRBV7-3 with TRBJ2-2; unclear D gene. This CDR3 spans 13 amino acids. Per germline, CDR1 SGHTA and CDR2 FQGTGA. V lost 3 bases and J 6 bases, leaving 8 bases between the germline ends. CDR3 bases: TGTGCCAGCAGCTTTGGGGTTCCCGGGGAGCTGTTTTTT. As protein: CASSFGVPGELFF. The full variable domain, in which reference TRBV7-3 and TRBJ2-2 provide the parts outside the CDR3, is GAGVSQTPSNKVTEKGKYVELRCDPISGHTALYWYRQSLGQGPEFLIYFQGTGAADDSGLPNDRFFAVRPEGSVSTLKIQRTERGDSAVYLCASSFGVPGELFFGEGSRLTVL.

The DNA for the CDR3 is TGTGCCACCAGCAGGGAACTCGATAGGGTCTATGGCTACACCTTC. It is translated as CATSRELDRVYGYTF. This chain joins TRBV15 and TRBJ1-2; D not resolved. V lost 3 bases, J lost 4 bases, and 15 bases lay in between. The CDR3 sequence is 15 residues long. From germline, CDR1 is LNHNV and CDR2 YYDKDF (reference sequence). Supplemented by reference TRBV15 and TRBJ1-2, the full variable domain reads DAMVIQNPRYQVTQFGKPVTLSCSQTLNHNVMYWYQQKSSQAPKLLFHYYDKDFNNEADTPDNFQSRRPNTSFCFLDIRSPGLGDTAMYLCATSRELDRVYGYTFGSGTRLTVV.

J is TRBJ2-7 and V is TRBV28, with TRBD1 matching 10 bases. Germline V gives CDR1 MDHEN, CDR2 SYDVKM. V lost 1 base to trimming and J lost 2 bases; unmatched junction nucleotides: 8. CDR3 size: 17 residues. The CDR3 protein is CASSLYGLGTGAYEQYF. The CDR3 DNA sequence: TGTGCCAGCAGTTTATACGGTTTGGGGACAGGGGCCTACGAGCAGTACTTC.

This clonotype has ten or more counts. The CDR3 DNA reads as TGCGCCAGCAGTGTCAGTACAGGGGCTTTCAATCAGCCCCAGCATTTT. Its protein product is CASSVSTGAFNQPQHF. J is TRBJ1-5 and V is TRBV10-2, with TRBD1 matching over 7 bases. Germline V gene sequence: CDR1 WSHSY, CDR2 SAAADI. Trimming took 4 bases from V and 3 from J; bases not matched to a gene: 9. The CDR3 consists of 16 residues.

This clonotype was picked up a small number of times. This sequence joins TRBV27 and TRBJ2-1, with TRBD1 matching over 7 bases. The CDR3 consists of 15 residues. V lost 5 bases and J lost 2; bases outside the gene matches: 6. Germline V gene sequence: CDR1 MNHEY, CDR2 SMNVEV (reference sequence). Here the CDR3 reads CASSIAGTAYNEQFF. CDR3 DNA sequence: TGTGCCAGCAGTATTGCTGGGACAGCCTACAATGAGCAGTTCTTC.

This clonotype was counted a few times. The rearrangement links TRBV5-1 to TRBJ2-1, with 8 bases identical to TRBD2. J was trimmed by 2 bases and V by 0 bases; bases with no gene match: 1. Germline V lookup: CDR1 SGHRS, CDR2 YFSETQ. The CDR3 consists of 15 residues. The CDR3 is CASSLDSGAYNEQFF. As DNA, the CDR3 is TGCGCCAGCAGCTTGGATAGCGGGGCCTACAATGAGCAGTTCTTC.

This clonotype turned up a few times. The V gene is TRBV5-1, the J gene TRBJ2-1, with 7 bases lining up with TRBD1. V gave up 3 bases and J gave up 8 bases; unmatched junction bases: 8. Germline V gene sequence: CDR1 SGHRS, CDR2 YFSETQ. CDR3 size: 14 residues. In DNA form, the CDR3 reads TGCGCCAGCAGCTATGCAGGGGGACGGCATGAGCAGTTCTTC. Amino acids: CASSYAGGRHEQFF.

This rearrangement joins TRBV27 to TRBJ2-5, with D tentatively TRBD1 or TRBD2 (6 bases each). The V gene lost 2 bases and the J gene lost 1 base, with 11 bases spanning the gap. Germline CDR1 is MNHEY and CDR2 is SMNVEV (reference sequence). The CDR3 has 15 amino acids. The CDR3 bases are TGTGCCAGCAGTTTACTCCGGGGGCTCCAAGAGACCCAGTACTTC. It is translated as CASSLLRGLQETQYF.

Many counts were recorded for this clonotype. The rearrangement links TRBV10-3 to TRBJ2-1; possibly TRBD2 for D (6 bases). The CDR3 loop spans 14 amino acids. Germline V gives CDR1 ENHRY, CDR2 SYGVKD. V lost 8 bases to trimming and J lost 7 bases, with 18 bases between them. The CDR3 loop is CAIGGSGFGNEQFF. DNA for the CDR3: TGTGCCATCGGGGGGTCGGGTTTTGGAAATGAGCAGTTCTTC.

This clonotype was detected only a few times. The chain employs TRBV3-1 and TRBJ1-2; D remains ambiguous. The V and J ends lost 0 bases and 10 bases respectively, with 12 bases between them. CDR3 length: 13 amino acids. Per the germline V gene, CDR1 is LGHDT and CDR2 is YNNKEL (reference sequence). In DNA form, the CDR3 reads TGTGCCAGCAGCCAAGAGCAAGGTGCGATCTACACCTTC. Translation: CASSQEQGAIYTF. Full variable domain (rest looked up from reference TRBV3-1 and TRBJ1-2): DTAVSQTPKYLVTQMGNDKSIKCEQNLGHDTMYWYKQDSKKFLKIMFSYNNKELIINETVPNRFSPKSPDKAHLNLHINSLELGDSAVYFCASSQEQGAIYTFGSGTRLTVV.

A note on this clonotype: Since no conserved phenylalanine or tryptophan closes the CDR3, a read error is the likely cause. The V call is TRBV7-2, the J call TRBJ1-2; D is possibly TRBD1 (6 bases). The germline CDR1 and CDR2 sequences are SGHTA and FQGNSA. V was trimmed by 4 bases and J by 0 bases, leaving 12 bases between them. This CDR3 is built from 15 residues. Here the CDR3 DNA reads TGTGCCAGCAGCTCGTGGACAGCTTCTAACTATGGCTACACCGTC. Translation: CASSSWTASNYGYTV.

The rearrangement joins TRBV25-1 to TRBJ2-3; TRBD2 agrees at 11 bases. The trim removed 2 bases at V and 4 bases at J, leaving 5 bases unmatched. The CDR3 covers 16 residues. The germline gives CDR1 MGHDK, CDR2 SYGVNS. CDR3 residues: CASSEVSGRAPDTQYF. CDR3 sequence (DNA): TGTGCCAGCAGTGAAGTTAGCGGGAGGGCCCCAGATACGCAGTATTTT.

This clonotype came up many times. The V call is TRBV7-2, the J call TRBJ2-3; tentatively, D is TRBD1 (5 bases). From germline, CDR1 is SGHTA and CDR2 FQGNSA. V lost 3 bases and J lost 4, with 14 bases in between. The CDR3 is made up of 15 amino acids. CDR3 in amino acids: CASSFRAGISDTQYF. In DNA form, the CDR3 reads TGTGCCAGCAGCTTTAGGGCAGGGATCTCAGATACGCAGTATTTT.

Only a few counts were recorded for this clonotype. J is TRBJ2-5 and V is TRBV4-3, with TRBD1 matching 7 bases. Germline CDR1 reads LGHNA; CDR2 reads YSLEER. The V gene end was trimmed by 4 bases and the J gene end by 2 bases; junction bases not matched to a gene: 7. The CDR3 is made up of 15 amino acids. CDR3 amino acids: CASSLTGAAQETQYF. DNA of the CDR3: TGCGCCAGCAGCCTAACAGGGGCCGCACAAGAGACCCAGTACTTC.

This clonotype occurred a few times. V is TRBV5-1 and J is TRBJ2-7; the D is unclear. CDR1 is SGHRS, CDR2 YFSETQ, per germline. The CDR3 extends over 15 amino acids. V dropped 1 base and J dropped 2 bases, with 13 bases sitting between them. CDR3 sequence reads: CASSLFPLTTYEQYF. CDR3 nucleotides: TGCGCCAGCAGCTTGTTCCCCCTTACCACCTACGAGCAGTACTTC.

Many counts were recorded for this clonotype. The chain employs TRBV12-3 or TRBV12-4 and TRBJ2-7, with D maybe TRBD2 (5 bases). Trimming stripped 4 bases from V and 3 bases from J, with 19 bases between. The CDR3 sequence is 16 residues long. The CDR3 DNA reads as TGTGCCAGCAGTTCAGGCCGCATCGGGATTAACTACGAGCAGTACTTC. Residues: CASSSGRIGINYEQYF.

This clonotype turned up a few times. This rearrangement joins TRBV6-5 to TRBJ2-5; D may be TRBD2 (5 bases). The CDR3 extends over 12 amino acids. Germline V gives CDR1 MNHEY, CDR2 SVGAGI. V was shortened by 7 bases and J by 5 bases, with 11 bases between the two germline ends. This chain's CDR3 is CASISSGETQYF. The CDR3 bases are TGTGCCAGCATTTCCTCGGGGGAGACCCAGTACTTC.

The rearrangement links TRBV2 to TRBJ1-2; TRBD1 matches at 7 bases. With 1 base clipped from V and 4 bases from J, the junction kept 3 bases outside the gene matches. There are 14 residues in the CDR3. Per germline, CDR1 SNHLY and CDR2 FYNNEI. CDR3 residues: CASSEVGGFYGYTF. Written as DNA, the CDR3 is TGTGCCAGCAGTGAAGTAGGGGGCTTCTATGGCTACACCTTC.

This clonotype was observed at least ten times. The chain has TRBV19 and TRBJ2-3; a possible D gene is TRBD2 (5 bases). This CDR3 comprises 13 residues. CDR1 and CDR2 from the germline V gene are LNHDA and SQIVND (reference sequence). CDR3 protein: CVTGSPGTDTQYF. CDR3 DNA sequence: TGTGTCACGGGGAGTCCCGGCACAGATACGCAGTATTTT. The variable domain in full, with the rest retrieved from reference TRBV19 and TRBJ2-3, is DGGITQSPKYLFRKEGQNVTLSCEQNLNHDAMYWYRQDPGQGLRLIYYSQIVNDFQKGDIAEGYSVSREKKESFPLTVTSAQKNPTAFYLCVTGSPGTDTQYFGPGTRLTVL.

The chain has TRBV10-3 and TRBJ2-1; D unclear. CDR3 length equals 14 residues. Trimming cost V 2 bases and J 4 bases, with 9 bases left between them. The germline V gene encodes CDR1 ENHRY and CDR2 SYGVKD. In DNA, the CDR3 is TGTGCCATCAGTGAGCGCGACTCTTACAATGAGCAGTTCTTC. This codes for CAISERDSYNEQFF.

This chain joins TRBV7-3 and TRBJ2-1; TRBD1 might be the D (6 bases). Trimming shortened V by 5 bases and J by 2 bases, and 13 bases separated the two germline ends. The CDR3 extends over 15 amino acids. Per the germline V gene, CDR1 is SGHTA and CDR2 is FQGTGA. The CDR3 DNA reads as TGTGCCAGCAGCCTACAGGGAGCGGCCTACAATGAGCAGTTCTTC. Translation gives CASSLQGAAYNEQFF.